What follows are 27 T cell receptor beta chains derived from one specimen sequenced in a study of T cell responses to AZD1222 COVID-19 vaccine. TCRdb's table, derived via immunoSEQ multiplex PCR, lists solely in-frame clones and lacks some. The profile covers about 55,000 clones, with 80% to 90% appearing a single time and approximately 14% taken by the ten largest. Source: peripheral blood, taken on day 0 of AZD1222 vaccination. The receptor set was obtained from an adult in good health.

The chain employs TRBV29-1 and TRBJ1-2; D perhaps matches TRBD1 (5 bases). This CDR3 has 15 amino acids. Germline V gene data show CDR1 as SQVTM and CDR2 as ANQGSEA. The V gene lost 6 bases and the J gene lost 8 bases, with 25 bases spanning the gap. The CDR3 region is CSVNARGGTKGGYTF. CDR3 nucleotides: TGCAGCGTAAACGCCCGGGGCGGGACGAAAGGGGGCTACACCTTC.

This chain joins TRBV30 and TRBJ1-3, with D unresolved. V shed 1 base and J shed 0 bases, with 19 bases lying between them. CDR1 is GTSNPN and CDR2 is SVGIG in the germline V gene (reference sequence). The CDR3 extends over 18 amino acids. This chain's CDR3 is CAWSATLGTRSSGNTIYF. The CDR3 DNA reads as TGTGCCTGGAGTGCGACCTTAGGTACCCGAAGCTCTGGAAACACCATATATTTT.

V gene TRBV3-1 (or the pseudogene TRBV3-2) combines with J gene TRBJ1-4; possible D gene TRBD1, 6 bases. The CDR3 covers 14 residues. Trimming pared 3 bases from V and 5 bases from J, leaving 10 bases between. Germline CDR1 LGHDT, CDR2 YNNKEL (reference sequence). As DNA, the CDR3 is TGTGCCAGCAGCCAGGGGGGGGGCAATGAAAAACTGTTTTTT. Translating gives CASSQGGGNEKLFF.

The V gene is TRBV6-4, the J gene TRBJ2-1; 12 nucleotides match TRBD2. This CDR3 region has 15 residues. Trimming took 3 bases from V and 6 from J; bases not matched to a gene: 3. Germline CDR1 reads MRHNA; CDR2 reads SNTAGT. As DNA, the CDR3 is TGTGCCAGCAGTGATCTAGCGGGAGGGACCAATGAGCAGTTCTTC. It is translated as CASSDLAGGTNEQFF.

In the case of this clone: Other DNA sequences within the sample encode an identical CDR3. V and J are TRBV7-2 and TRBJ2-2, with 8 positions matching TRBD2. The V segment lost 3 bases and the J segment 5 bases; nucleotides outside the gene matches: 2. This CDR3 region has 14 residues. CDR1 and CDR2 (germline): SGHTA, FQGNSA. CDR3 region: CASSFTGGTGELFF. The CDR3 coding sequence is TGTGCCAGCAGCTTTACGGGAGGGACCGGGGAGCTGTTTTTT.

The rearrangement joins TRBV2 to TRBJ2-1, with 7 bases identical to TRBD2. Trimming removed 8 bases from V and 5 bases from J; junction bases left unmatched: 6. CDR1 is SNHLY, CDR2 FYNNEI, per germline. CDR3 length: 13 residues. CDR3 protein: CASAGDPHNEQFF. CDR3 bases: TGTGCCAGCGCGGGAGATCCCCACAATGAGCAGTTCTTC.

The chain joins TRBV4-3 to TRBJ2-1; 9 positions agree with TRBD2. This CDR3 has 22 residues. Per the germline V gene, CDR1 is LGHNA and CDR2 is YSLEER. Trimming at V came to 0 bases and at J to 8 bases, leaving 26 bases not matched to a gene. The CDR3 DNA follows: TGCGCCAGCAGCCAAGAGGGGACCTCACAGGGGACTCGACTAGCGGAGTGGGATGAGCAGTTCTTC. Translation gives CASSQEGTSQGTRLAEWDEQFF.

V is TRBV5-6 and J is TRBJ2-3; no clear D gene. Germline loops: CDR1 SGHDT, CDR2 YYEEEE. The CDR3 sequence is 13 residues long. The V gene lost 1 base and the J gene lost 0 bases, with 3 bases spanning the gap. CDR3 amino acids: CASSLSSTDTQYF. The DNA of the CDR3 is TGTGCCAGCAGCTTGAGTAGCACAGATACGCAGTATTTT.

CDR3 residues: CATGRGRTEAFF. In DNA, the CDR3 is TGCGCCACCGGGAGGGGAAGGACTGAAGCTTTCTTT. The chain uses TRBV10-1 and TRBJ1-1, with D possibly being TRBD1 (5 bases). Germline V gene data show CDR1 as WNHNN and CDR2 as SYGVQD (reference sequence). The CDR3 spans 12 residues. V lost 10 bases and J 5 bases, leaving 14 bases between the germline ends.

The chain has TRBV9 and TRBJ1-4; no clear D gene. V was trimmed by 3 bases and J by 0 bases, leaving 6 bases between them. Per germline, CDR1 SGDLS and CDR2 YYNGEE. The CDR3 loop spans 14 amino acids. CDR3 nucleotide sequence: TGTGCCAGCAGCGCTAGTGCAACTAATGAAAAACTGTTTTTT. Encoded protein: CASSASATNEKLFF.

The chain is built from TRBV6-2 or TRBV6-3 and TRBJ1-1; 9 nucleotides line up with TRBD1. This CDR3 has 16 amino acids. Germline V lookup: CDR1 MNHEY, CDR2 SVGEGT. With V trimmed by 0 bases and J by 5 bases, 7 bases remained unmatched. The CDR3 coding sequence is TGTGCCAGCAGTTACTCGGGGACAGGGAGGGGAACTGAAGCTTTCTTT. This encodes CASSYSGTGRGTEAFF.

In nucleotides, the CDR3 is TGTGCCAGCAGTTCCTCAGACAGGGGGTACACTGAAGCTTTCTTT. Amino acids: CASSSSDRGYTEAFF. The chain employs TRBV6-6 and TRBJ1-1; 9 bases match TRBD1. The J segment lost 3 bases and the V segment lost 4 bases, leaving 6 bases of the junction unmatched. This CDR3 spans 15 amino acids. The germline CDR1 and CDR2 sequences are MNHNY and SVGAGI (reference sequence).

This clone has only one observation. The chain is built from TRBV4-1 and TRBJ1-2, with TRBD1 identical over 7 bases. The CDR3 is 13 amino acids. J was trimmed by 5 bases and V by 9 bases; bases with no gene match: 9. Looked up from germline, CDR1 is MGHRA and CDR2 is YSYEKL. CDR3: CASAPTGQYGYTF. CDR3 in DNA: TGCGCCAGTGCTCCTACGGGACAGTATGGCTACACCTTC.

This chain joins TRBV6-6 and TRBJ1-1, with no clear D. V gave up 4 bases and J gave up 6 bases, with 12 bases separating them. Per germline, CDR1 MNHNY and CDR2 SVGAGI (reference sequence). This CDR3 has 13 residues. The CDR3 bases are TGTGCCAGCAGTTGGGAGGGCAGCGCTGAAGCTTTCTTT. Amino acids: CASSWEGSAEAFF.

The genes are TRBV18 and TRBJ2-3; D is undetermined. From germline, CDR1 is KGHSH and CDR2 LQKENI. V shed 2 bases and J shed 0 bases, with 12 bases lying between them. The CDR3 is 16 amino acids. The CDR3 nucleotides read TGTGCCAGCTCACCAACGGCAGCTGATAGCACAGATACGCAGTATTTT. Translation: CASSPTAADSTDTQYF.

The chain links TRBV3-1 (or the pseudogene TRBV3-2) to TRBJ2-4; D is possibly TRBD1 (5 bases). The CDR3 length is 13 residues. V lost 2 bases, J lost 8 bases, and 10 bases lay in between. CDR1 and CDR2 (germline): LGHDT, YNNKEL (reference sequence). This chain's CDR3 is CASSQPGLYIQYF. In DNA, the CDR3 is TGTGCCAGCAGCCAACCAGGGTTGTACATTCAGTACTTC.

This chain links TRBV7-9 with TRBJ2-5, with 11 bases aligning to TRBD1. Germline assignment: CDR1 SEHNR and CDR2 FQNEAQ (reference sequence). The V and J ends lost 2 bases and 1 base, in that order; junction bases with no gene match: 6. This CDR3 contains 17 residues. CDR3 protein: CASSLTGTGGVQETQYF. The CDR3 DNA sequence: TGTGCCAGCAGCTTAACTGGGACAGGGGGGGTCCAAGAGACCCAGTACTTC.

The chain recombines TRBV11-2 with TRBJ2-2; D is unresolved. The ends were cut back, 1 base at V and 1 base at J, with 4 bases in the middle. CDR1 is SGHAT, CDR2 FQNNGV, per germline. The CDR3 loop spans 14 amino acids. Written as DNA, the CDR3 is TGTGCCAGCAGCTTAGCTAGGAACACCGGGGAGCTGTTTTTT. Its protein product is CASSLARNTGELFF.

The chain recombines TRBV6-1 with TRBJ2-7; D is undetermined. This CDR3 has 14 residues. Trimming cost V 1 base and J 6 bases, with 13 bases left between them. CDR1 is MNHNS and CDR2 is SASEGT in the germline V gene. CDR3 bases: TGTGCCAGCAGTGAAGACCATTCTACCCTCGAGCAGTACTTC. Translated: CASSEDHSTLEQYF.

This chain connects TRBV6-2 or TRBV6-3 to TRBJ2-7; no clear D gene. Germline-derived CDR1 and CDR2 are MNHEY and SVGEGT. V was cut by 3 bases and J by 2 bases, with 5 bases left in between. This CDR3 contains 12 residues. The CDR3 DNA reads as TGTGCCAGCAGTTATGACCCCTACGAGCAGTACTTC. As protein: CASSYDPYEQYF.

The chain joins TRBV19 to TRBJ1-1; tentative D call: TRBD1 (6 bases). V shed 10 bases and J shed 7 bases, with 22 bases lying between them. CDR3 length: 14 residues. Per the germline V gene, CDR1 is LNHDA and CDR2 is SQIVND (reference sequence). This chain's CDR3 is CATQAGGAGVEAFF. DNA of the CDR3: TGTGCCACCCAAGCGGGAGGGGCAGGGGTTGAAGCTTTCTTT.

DNA of the CDR3: TGTGCCAGCGGTTTTATTCAGGGCCCCTACAATGAGCAGTTCTTC. Protein: CASGFIQGPYNEQFF. The chain combines TRBV11-2 with TRBJ2-1; possibly TRBD1 for D (5 bases). Germline V CDR1 and CDR2: SGHAT, FQNNGV. The CDR3 has 15 amino acids. V was trimmed by 8 bases and J by 2 bases, leaving 16 bases between them.

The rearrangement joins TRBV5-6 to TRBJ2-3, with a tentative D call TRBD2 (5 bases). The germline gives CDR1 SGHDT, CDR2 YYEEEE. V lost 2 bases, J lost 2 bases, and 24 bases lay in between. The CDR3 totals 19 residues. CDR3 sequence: CASSFSILAPRRDTDTQYF. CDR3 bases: TGTGCCAGCAGCTTTTCTATTCTAGCTCCCCGTAGAGACACAGATACGCAGTATTTT.

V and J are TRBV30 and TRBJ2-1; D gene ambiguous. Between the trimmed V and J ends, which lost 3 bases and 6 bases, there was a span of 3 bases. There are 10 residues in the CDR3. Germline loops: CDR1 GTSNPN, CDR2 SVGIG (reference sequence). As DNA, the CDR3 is TGTGCCTGGAGCCTCAATGAGCAGTTCTTC. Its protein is CAWSLNEQFF.

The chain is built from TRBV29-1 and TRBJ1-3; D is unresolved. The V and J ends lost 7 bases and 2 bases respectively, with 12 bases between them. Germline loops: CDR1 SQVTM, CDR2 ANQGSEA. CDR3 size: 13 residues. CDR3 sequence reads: CSALWVTGNTIYF. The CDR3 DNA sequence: TGCAGCGCCCTGTGGGTTACTGGAAACACCATATATTTT.

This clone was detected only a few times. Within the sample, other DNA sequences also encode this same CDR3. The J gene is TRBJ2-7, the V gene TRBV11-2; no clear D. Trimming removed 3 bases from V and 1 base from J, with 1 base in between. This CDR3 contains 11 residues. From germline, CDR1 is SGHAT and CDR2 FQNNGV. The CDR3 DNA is TGTGCCAGCAGCTTTTCCTACGAGCAGTACTTC. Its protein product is CASSFSYEQYF.

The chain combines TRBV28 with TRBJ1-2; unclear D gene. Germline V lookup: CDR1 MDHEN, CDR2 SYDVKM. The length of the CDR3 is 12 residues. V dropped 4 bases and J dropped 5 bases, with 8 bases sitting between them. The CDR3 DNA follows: TGTGCCAGCAGTTCGGAGGCTTATGGCTACACCTTC. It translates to CASSSEAYGYTF.